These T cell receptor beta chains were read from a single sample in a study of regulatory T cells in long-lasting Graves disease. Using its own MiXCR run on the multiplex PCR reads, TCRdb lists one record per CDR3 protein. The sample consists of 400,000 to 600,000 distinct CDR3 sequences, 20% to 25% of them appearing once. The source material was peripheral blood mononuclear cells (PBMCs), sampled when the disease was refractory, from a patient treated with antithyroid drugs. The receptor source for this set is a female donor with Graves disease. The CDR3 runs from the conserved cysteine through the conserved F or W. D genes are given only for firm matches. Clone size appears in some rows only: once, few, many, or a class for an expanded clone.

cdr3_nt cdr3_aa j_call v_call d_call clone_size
TGTGCCAGCAGTCCGAGGACAGGGATCTACGAGCAGTACTTC CASSPRTGIYEQYF TRBJ2-7 TRBV28 TRBD1 many
TGTGCCAGCAGTTTGGGCTGGGTAAATCAGCCCCAGCATTTT CASSLGWVNQPQHF TRBJ1-5 TRBV12-3/TRBV12-4 - many
TGTGCCAGCACCTTACCTGAGGGGGCTAATCAGCCCCAGCATTTT CASTLPEGANQPQHF TRBJ1-5 TRBV6-1 TRBD1 few
TGCGCCAGCAGCTTGAAAGGACGGGTAAACACCGGGGAGCTGTTTTTT CASSLKGRVNTGELFF TRBJ2-2 TRBV5-1 - few
TGTGCCAGCAGCGGGACAGGGAGAGATGGCTACACCTTC CASSGTGRDGYTF TRBJ1-2 TRBV7-3 TRBD1 many
TGTGCCAGCAGCCTCAGGGCAATCGGGCTAACTGGGAATCAGCCCCAGCATTTT CASSLRAIGLTGNQPQHF TRBJ1-5 TRBV6-1 - few
TGTGCCAGCTCACCAGAGGTTGAAGCTTTCTTT CASSPEVEAFF TRBJ1-1 TRBV18 - few
TGTGCCAGCAGCCGCGGTCAGAATCCGAACACCGGGGAGCTGTTTTTT CASSRGQNPNTGELFF TRBJ2-2 TRBV3-1 - -
TGTGCCAGCAGTCTGGACAGGTTCAATCAGCCCCAGCATTTT CASSLDRFNQPQHF TRBJ1-5 TRBV6-1 TRBD1 many
TGCGCCAGCAGCCAAGGACTAGCGGGAGTTTCCGGGGAGCTGTTTTTT CASSQGLAGVSGELFF TRBJ2-2 TRBV4-3 TRBD2 -
TGTGCCAGCAGTTTATCGAGACCCCGGACTGGGGCCAACGTCCTGACTTTC CASSLSRPRTGANVLTF TRBJ2-6 TRBV27 - few
TGTGCCAGCAGCTTGGAGGGACAAAGTTACGAGCAGTACTTC CASSLEGQSYEQYF TRBJ2-7 TRBV5-5 - -
TGTACCAGCAGTCCGGGACTAGCGGGAATCTACGAGCAGTACTTC CTSSPGLAGIYEQYF TRBJ2-7 TRBV28 TRBD2 many
TGTGCCAGCAGTTTAGCAGGGGGCTACACTGAAGCTTTCTTT CASSLAGGYTEAFF TRBJ1-1 TRBV12-3/TRBV12-4 TRBD1 many
TGTGCCAGCAGCTTACAGGCCCCGAAGGGCTACACCTTC CASSLQAPKGYTF TRBJ1-2 TRBV7-9 - -
TGCAGCGTTGGGGGAGAGGGAATAACTAACTATGGCTACACCTTC CSVGGEGITNYGYTF TRBJ1-2 TRBV29-1 - few
TGTGCCAGCAGTTACGGGACAGGGGGCGTGGGGGCTTTCTTT CASSYGTGGVGAFF TRBJ1-1 TRBV6-2/TRBV6-3 TRBD1 -
TGCAGTGCTACGGCGGGGGGGCAAGATGAGCAGTTCTTC CSATAGGQDEQFF TRBJ2-1 TRBV20-1 TRBD2 -
TGTGCCAGCAGCACGCGACTAGCGGAGAGGGAGACCCAGTACTTC CASSTRLAERETQYF TRBJ2-5 TRBV7-2 TRBD2 -
TGTGCCACCAGTGATTGGACAGGGGGTGGCTACACCTTC CATSDWTGGGYTF TRBJ1-2 TRBV24-1 TRBD1 many
TGTGCCAGCAGTTTAGGTAGTCCTTTTGGACAAACCGGGGAGCTGTTTTTT CASSLGSPFGQTGELFF TRBJ2-2 TRBV12-3/TRBV12-4 - few
TGTGCCAGCAGTTTCAACGGGGTTGACGAGCAGTACTTC CASSFNGVDEQYF TRBJ2-7 TRBV27 - many
TGTGCCAGCAGCTTTCTAGCGGGTCCTTCCTACGAGCAGTACTTC CASSFLAGPSYEQYF TRBJ2-7 TRBV7-8 TRBD2 few
TGTGCCAGCAGCCCTATCTACGAGCAGTACTTC CASSPIYEQYF TRBJ2-7 TRBV7-9 - -
TGTGCCAGCAGCTTAGGAGGGGTAGATACGCAGTATTTT CASSLGGVDTQYF TRBJ2-3 TRBV11-3 - -
TGTGCCAGCAGCGTAGGCGGTAGCGGAATACAAGAGACCCAGTACTTC CASSVGGSGIQETQYF TRBJ2-5 TRBV9 - few
TGTGCCAGCAGCCAGGGCAGGGTAAGCGGGCAGTACTTC CASSQGRVSGQYF TRBJ2-7 TRBV14 - -
TGTGCCAGCAGAGATTGGACAGGAGATATTTACGAGCAGTACTTC CASRDWTGDIYEQYF TRBJ2-7 TRBV6-1 TRBD1 many
TGTGCCACCAGTGGGGAAGAGACCCAGTACTTC CATSGEETQYF TRBJ2-5 TRBV24-1 - many
TGTGCCAGCTCACCTAGGGACGATTCACCCCTCCACTTT CASSPRDDSPLHF TRBJ1-6 TRBV18 - few
TGTGCCGGTAAACAACCAACGGGGGGCGCTAGCGGGAGGGAGTCCTACGAGCAGTACTTC CAGKQPTGGASGRESYEQYF TRBJ2-7 TRBV28 TRBD2 many
TGTGCCAGCAGTGAGGACCAGCCCCAGCATTTT CASSEDQPQHF TRBJ1-5 TRBV28 - few
TGTGCCAGCAGGCTGGAGGGCAACTATGGCTACACCTTC CASRLEGNYGYTF TRBJ1-2 TRBV28 - many
TGTGCCAGCAGCCAGGGGACAGTCGTTAGCACAGATACGCAGTATTTT CASSQGTVVSTDTQYF TRBJ2-3 TRBV7-2 TRBD1 -
TGTGCCAGCAGGACACCGGGACAGGAGCCCTACGAGCAGTACTTC CASRTPGQEPYEQYF TRBJ2-7 TRBV6-1 TRBD1 few
TGTGCCAGCAGCCAAGACCTTCGACAGGGGCTCTACGAGCAGTACTTC CASSQDLRQGLYEQYF TRBJ2-7 TRBV4-2 TRBD1 few
TGTGCCAGCAGTTTAGTACAGGGGGATGAAAAACTGTTTTTT CASSLVQGDEKLFF TRBJ1-4 TRBV12-3/TRBV12-4 TRBD1 many
TGTGCCAGCAGTTCATGGGGCCTTAATGAAAAACTGTTTTTT CASSSWGLNEKLFF TRBJ1-4 TRBV12-3/TRBV12-4 - few
TGTGCCTGGACCGAACTCTGGGGGGGGGCGCGGACTGAAGCTTTCTTT CAWTELWGGARTEAFF TRBJ1-1 TRBV30 - -
TGTGCCAGCAGTTCTCACAGAGTAGACTACGAGCAGTACTTC CASSSHRVDYEQYF TRBJ2-7 TRBV6-2/TRBV6-3 - many
TGCAGTGCAACGACTAGCGGGCATTACGGGGCCCAGTACTTC CSATTSGHYGAQYF TRBJ2-5 TRBV20-1 TRBD2 -
TGTGCCACCAGTTCAGGGGGCCTGAGTTCCGGGGAGCTGTTTTTT CATSSGGLSSGELFF TRBJ2-2 TRBV24-1 TRBD1 -
TGTGCCAGCAGCTTAGATCCGTCCATGAACACTGAAGCTTTCTTT CASSLDPSMNTEAFF TRBJ1-1 TRBV11-2 - many
TGTGCCAGCAGCGAAGATATAGGCTACGAGCAGTACTTC CASSEDIGYEQYF TRBJ2-7 TRBV9 - -
TGTGCCAGCAGCCCCTTAAACGGGGATACGCAGTATTTT CASSPLNGDTQYF TRBJ2-3 TRBV7-3 - -
TGTGCCAGCAGTGGCGGACAGGGGCCCCACGAGCAGTACTTC CASSGGQGPHEQYF TRBJ2-7 TRBV6-1 TRBD1 many
TGCGCCAGCAGGGAGGGACTCCCTCAGGACTATGGCTACACCTTC CASREGLPQDYGYTF TRBJ1-2 TRBV5-1 - many
TGTGCTAGTGGTTTGACCCCCGGGTCTCTAGGAAGGACCTACGAGCAGTACTTC CASGLTPGSLGRTYEQYF TRBJ2-7 TRBV12-5 - many
TGTGCCAGCAGCGCAAGAAACTATGGCTACACCTTC CASSARNYGYTF TRBJ1-2 TRBV3-1 - many
TGTGCCTGGATGCCAGGGGCGGGGGAGACCCAGTACTTC CAWMPGAGETQYF TRBJ2-5 TRBV30 - few
TGTGCCAGCAGCTTGGATGTGGGAGAGAACCAGCCCCAGCATTTT CASSLDVGENQPQHF TRBJ1-5 TRBV5-5 - many
TGTGCCAGCAGCTCTTTGACGAGGGGTGATGGCTACACCTTC CASSSLTRGDGYTF TRBJ1-2 TRBV11-2 - many
TGTGCCAGCAAAGCGGTGAACACCGGGGAGCTGTTTTTT CASKAVNTGELFF TRBJ2-2 TRBV12-3/TRBV12-4 - many